The clone carrying this TCR beta chain was seen only a few times. The antigen remains unidentified. The CDR3 spans 14 residues. V lost 8 bases, J lost 6 bases, and 7 bases stayed unmatched. Germline V gene sequence: CDR1 DFQATT, CDR2 SNEGSKA (reference sequence). In TCRdb, the 5' RACE reads were re-called with MiXCR into one record per CDR3 protein. The sample carries about 32,000 distinct CDR3 sequences, around a quarter recorded once. Study-wide results and limits: Tumor Tregs overlapped most with tumor, then blood, naive CD4+ cells.

Sequenced sample: memory CD4+ T cells sorted from blood. Noted subset: memory CD4+ T cells, CD4+CD45RO+CD25-. The receptor comes from a female donor with breast cancer. V and J are TRBV20-1 and TRBJ2-1, with TRBD2 identical over 13 bases. The CDR3 here is CSPRGTSGVNEQFF. In nucleotides, the CDR3 is TGCAGTCCGAGGGGGACTAGCGGGGTCAATGAGCAGTTCTTC.